This TCR beta chain was sequenced for a study of a mutant IDH1 vaccine in newly diagnosed glioma. Using immunoSEQ multiplex PCR, the repertoire was profiled, and TCRdb retains in-frame clones only, with some absent. The table records tens of thousands of clones, around 85% of them present only once. Time point meaning: week 5, during vaccination. The vaccine gave 300 ug of a 20-mer mutant IDH1 peptide subcutaneously per dose. V lost 1 base, J lost 5 bases, and 6 bases lay in between. The V gene's germline CDR1 is SEHNR and CDR2 FQNEAQ (reference sequence). This CDR3 has 12 amino acids. With regard to this clone: Its matching antigen is unknown.

The source is a man in his forties with glioma. V and J are TRBV7-9 and TRBJ2-7, with D tentatively TRBD2 (5 bases). The sequences come from PBMCs, collected from a glioma patient whose treatment included an IDH1 peptide vaccine. The CDR3 nucleotides are TGTGCCAGCAGCTTAGTCGGGGACGAGCAGTACTTC. Translating gives CASSLVGDEQYF.